This T cell receptor beta chain was captured by sequencing in a study of cytomegalovirus exposure and HLA in healthy donors. The table came from immunoSEQ multiplex PCR; TCRdb's copy has only in-frame clones and leaves some out. The table shows 300,000 to 350,000 clones, with roughly 88% occurring only once. CDR1 and CDR2 from the germline V gene are MNHEY and SVGAGI. Trimming cost V 0 bases and J 2 bases; bases outside gene matches: 7. CDR3 size: 16 residues. The receptor was isolated from a man in his thirties or forties in good health and CMV-seronegative. This chain links TRBV6-5 with TRBJ2-7; 7 bases line up with TRBD1. Sequencing was carried out using PBMCs. CDR3 in DNA: TGTGCCAGCAGTTACTCCGGGACAGTAGCAACCTACGAGCAGTACTTC. It yields the protein CASSYSGTVATYEQYF.